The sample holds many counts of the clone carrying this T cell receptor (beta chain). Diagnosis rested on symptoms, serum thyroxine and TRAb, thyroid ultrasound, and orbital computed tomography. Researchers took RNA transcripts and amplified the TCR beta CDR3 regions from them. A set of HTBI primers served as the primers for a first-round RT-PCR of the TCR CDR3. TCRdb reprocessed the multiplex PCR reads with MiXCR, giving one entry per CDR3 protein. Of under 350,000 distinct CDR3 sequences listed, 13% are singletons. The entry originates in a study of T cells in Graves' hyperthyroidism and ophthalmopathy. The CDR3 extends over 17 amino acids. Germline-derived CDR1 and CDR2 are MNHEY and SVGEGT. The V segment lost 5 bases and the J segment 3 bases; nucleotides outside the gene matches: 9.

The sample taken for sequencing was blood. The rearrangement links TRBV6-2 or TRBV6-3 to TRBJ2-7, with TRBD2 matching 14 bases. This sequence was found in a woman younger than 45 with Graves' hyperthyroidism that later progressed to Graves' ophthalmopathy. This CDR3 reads CASSGLAGGRRGYEQYF. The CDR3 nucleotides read TGTGCCAGCAGTGGACTAGCGGGAGGCCGGCGGGGCTACGAGCAGTACTTC.